These 19 T cell receptor beta chains were sequenced from one sample in a study of Tregs in tolerant kidney transplant recipients. Recipients received nonmyeloablative bone marrow transplants from related graft donors, with transient mixed chimerism. The table came from immunoSEQ multiplex PCR; TCRdb's copy has only in-frame clones and leaves some out. This sample carries about 1,000 clones, with about 39% going to the ten biggest clones. The specimen comprised CD4+ T cells from blood (PBMCs), sampled approximately 15 months after the transplant. These receptors all come from a human patient who received a combined kidney and bone marrow transplant. The graft donor may have contributed some T cells.

Considering frequency, this clone is medium-sized. The DNA ends 3 residues before the CDR3 does, and the rest of the CDR3 is filled in from the germline J gene. This chain connects TRBV7-9 to TRBJ1-2; maybe TRBD1 (5 bases). V was trimmed by 6 bases and J by 2 bases, leaving 10 bases between them. The CDR3 sequence is 13 residues long. Germline V CDR1 and CDR2: SEHNR, FQNEAQ (reference sequence). The CDR3 sequence: CASRWAGNYGYTF. The sequenced CDR3 bases are TGTGCCAGCAGATGGGCAGGGAACTATGGC.

About this clone: The CDR3 end falls 3 residues outside the read, so it is completed with the germline J gene. The chain combines TRBV19 with TRBJ2-1; tentatively, D is TRBD2 (6 bases). The CDR3 has 17 amino acids. Trimming removed 3 bases at V and 6 bases at J, with 21 bases between. CDR1 LNHDA and CDR2 SQIVND come from the germline V gene (reference sequence). CDR3 residues: CASSMEGGQGPLNEQFF. The sequenced CDR3 bases are TGTGCCAGTAGTATGGAGGGAGGCCAGGGTCCCCTCAATGAG. Drawing the rest from reference TRBV19 and TRBJ2-1, the complete variable domain is DGGITQSPKYLFRKEGQNVTLSCEQNLNHDAMYWYRQDPGQGLRLIYYSQIVNDFQKGDIAEGYSVSREKKESFPLTVTSAQKNPTAFYLCASSMEGGQGPLNEQFFGPGTRLTVL.

Note on this clone: The read ends 3 residues before the CDR3 terminus; that terminus is restored from the germline J gene. This rearrangement joins TRBV11-3 to TRBJ2-7, with 12 positions matching TRBD2. V trimming: 8 bases; J trimming: 5 bases; junction bases outside the gene matches: 10. This CDR3 has 15 amino acids. Germline V gene lookup returns CDR1 SGHNT and CDR2 YENEEA. Partial CDR3 DNA: TGTGCCAGCTACACAACACGGACTAGCGGGGACGAG. It codes for CASYTTRTSGDE. The CDR3 in full is CASYTTRTSGDEQYF. The entire variable domain, with the rest obtained from reference TRBV11-3 and TRBJ2-7, is as follows: EAGVVQSPRYKIIEKKQPVAFWCNPISGHNTLYWYLQNLGQGPELLIRYENEEAVDDSQLPKDRFSAERLKGVDSTLKIQPAELGDSAVYLCASYTTRTSGDEQYFGPGTRLTVT.

For this clone: The read halts 3 residues ahead of the CDR3 end, with the missing end drawn from the germline J gene. The chain couples TRBV6-2 or TRBV6-3 to TRBJ2-5; the match to TRBD2 covers 10 bases. This CDR3 region has 13 residues. CDR1 is MNHEY, CDR2 SVGEGT, per germline. The V gene end was trimmed by 6 bases and the J gene end by 4 bases; junction bases not matched to a gene: 2. CDR3 amino acids: CASSRLAGETQYF. Incomplete CDR3 DNA: TGTGCCAGCAGCCGACTAGCGGGAGAGACC.

Its frequency marks this clone as medium-sized. The read finishes 3 residues shy of the CDR3 end, and the germline J gene is used to complete it. V is TRBV20-1 and J is TRBJ1-6, with 8 bases aligning to TRBD1. CDR1 DFQATT and CDR2 SNEGSKA come from the germline V gene (reference sequence). This CDR3 is built from 13 residues. CDR3 sequence reads: CTPDRGYNSPLHF. The CDR3 bases that were read are TGCACCCCAGACAGGGGCTATAATTCACCC.

Concerning this clone: An end of the junction differs from the germline gene, which may be a read error. Coverage ceases 3 residues before the CDR3 finishes, and the germline J gene fills in the end. V is TRBV7-6 and J is TRBJ1-2; D unresolved. This CDR3 contains 15 residues. Germline values: CDR1 SGHVS, CDR2 FNYEAQ. CDR3 in amino acids: CASSLEETGSIGYTF. The DNA read from the CDR3 is TGTGCCAGCAGTTTAGAAGAGACGGGGTCTATTGGC. Combining the CDR3 with reference TRBV7-6 and TRBJ1-2 gives the whole variable domain GAGVSQSPRYKVTKRGQDVALRCDPISGHVSLYWYRQALGQGPEFLTYFNYEAQQDKSGLPNDRFSAERPEGSISTLTIQRTEQRDSAMYRCASSLEETGSIGYTFGSGTRLTVV.

This clone is deemed medium-sized by its frequency. With the read ending 3 residues before the CDR3 end, the germline J gene is used to fill in that end. The chain links TRBV11-3 to TRBJ2-1; 8 bases are shared with TRBD1. The trim removed 4 bases at V and 9 bases at J, leaving 11 bases unmatched. The germline gives CDR1 SGHNT, CDR2 YENEEA. CDR3 length: 15 residues. The CDR3 sequence is CASSSRQGTAGEQFF. The CDR3 DNA, read in part, is TGTGCCAGCAGCTCCAGACAGGGGACCGCCGGTGAG.

With respect to this clone: At one boundary the junction diverges from the germline segment, which might be a read error. The read falls 3 residues short of the CDR3 end, and the missing part is taken from the germline J gene. This rearrangement joins TRBV4-2 to TRBJ2-2; TRBD2 matches at 10 bases. The CDR3 consists of 18 residues. Germline assignment: CDR1 LGHNA and CDR2 YNFKEQ. The covered CDR3 bases are TGCGCCAGCAGCTCCCGAGATACTAGCGGGATAAATAGCGGGGAG. Translation gives CASSSRDTSGINSGE. The full CDR3 protein reads CASSSRDTSGINSGELFF.

This clone is identified as medium-sized from frequency. The read stops 3 residues short of the end of the CDR3; the missing end is completed from the germline J gene. This rearrangement joins TRBV20-1 to TRBJ2-5; TRBD2 aligns across 11 bases. CDR3 length: 14 residues. Germline values: CDR1 DFQATT, CDR2 SNEGSKA (reference sequence). Unmatched junction bases numbered 11, after V lost 7 bases and J lost 7 bases. CDR3 protein: CSVQTSGDQGTQYF. The CDR3 DNA, read in part, is TGCAGTGTCCAGACTAGCGGGGACCAGGGGACC.

By frequency, this clone registers medium-sized (0.01 to 0.1%). The read terminates 3 residues before the CDR3 end, so the remaining end is supplied by the germline J gene. The chain recombines TRBV29-1 with TRBJ2-7, with D hard to call. Trimming shortened V by 0 bases and J by 6 bases, and 9 bases separated the two germline ends. This CDR3 contains 12 residues. Germline V gene sequence: CDR1 SQVTM, CDR2 ANQGSEA. The CDR3 sequence is CSVEDYPGEQYF. The part of the CDR3 DNA that was read is TGCAGCGTTGAAGATTATCCCGGCGAG.

This clone is called medium-sized (0.01 to 0.1%) based on its frequency. The read is 3 residues too short to cover the CDR3 end, so that end is filled in from the germline J gene. The V gene is TRBV29-1, the J gene TRBJ1-2, with 7 bases lining up with TRBD1. CDR1 and CDR2 (germline): SQVTM, ANQGSEA. J gave up 4 bases and V 6 bases, and 8 bases lay outside the gene matches. The length of the CDR3 is 13 residues. The CDR3 protein is CSVLTGRSYGYTF. The covered CDR3 bases are TGCAGCGTCTTGACAGGGCGAAGCTATGGC.

With respect to this clone: The CDR3 end falls 3 residues outside the read, so it is completed with the germline J gene. The chain employs TRBV7-9 and TRBJ2-7; 10 nucleotides agree with TRBD2. Per the germline V gene, CDR1 is SEHNR and CDR2 is FQNEAQ (reference sequence). The ends lost 4 bases at V and 2 bases at J; junction bases unmatched: 5. CDR3 length: 15 residues. The CDR3 sequence is CASSSAGGPPYEQYF. The CDR3 DNA, read in part, is TGTGCCAGCAGCTCAGCGGGGGGGCCCCCCTACGAG.

This clone is labeled medium-sized (0.01 to 0.1%) based on frequency. The read is 3 residues too short to cover the CDR3 end, so that end is filled in from the germline J gene. This chain connects TRBV5-4 to TRBJ1-2; 9 bases fit TRBD1. The J segment lost 3 bases and the V segment lost 6 bases, leaving 6 bases of the junction unmatched. This CDR3 region has 14 residues. Germline lookup yields CDR1 SGHNT and CDR2 YYREEE (reference sequence). CDR3 sequence: CASTPTGGYYGYTF. The sequenced part of the CDR3 DNA is TGTGCCAGCACCCCAACAGGGGGCTACTATGGC. The full variable domain, rest sourced from reference TRBV5-4 and TRBJ1-2, is ETGVTQSPTHLIKTRGQQVTLRCSSQSGHNTVSWYQQALGQGPQFIFQYYREEENGRGNFPPRFSGLQFPNYSSELNVNALELDDSALYLCASTPTGGYYGYTFGSGTRLTVV.

This clone registers large by frequency. The CDR3 end lies 3 residues beyond the end of the read and is filled in from the germline J gene. The gene calls are TRBV5-1 and TRBJ2-3, with a weak D call TRBD1 (5 bases). The CDR3 sequence is 14 residues long. CDR1 is SGHRS and CDR2 is YFSETQ in the germline V gene. V lost 0 bases and J lost 2, with 7 bases in between. The sequenced part of the CDR3 DNA is TGCGCCAGCAGCTTGGTGACAGCCACAGATACG. As protein: CASSLVTATDT. The full CDR3 is CASSLVTATDTQYF.

Notes on this clone: The DNA ends 3 residues before the CDR3 does, and the rest of the CDR3 is filled in from the germline J gene. The rearrangement joins TRBV4-1 to TRBJ2-3; 7 positions match TRBD1. This CDR3 contains 18 residues. CDR1 MGHRA and CDR2 YSYEKL come from the germline V gene. Trimming removed 1 base from V and 1 base from J; junction bases left unmatched: 11. The CDR3 loop is CASSQGLKGARGTDTQYF. The CDR3 DNA, read in part, is TGCGCCAGCAGCCAAGGGTTAAAGGGGGCGCGGGGCACAGATACG.

Concerning this clone itself: The observed sequence ends 3 residues before the CDR3 terminus, with the missing tail filled in from the germline J gene. The rearrangement uses TRBV15 and TRBJ1-1, with 7 nucleotides matching TRBD1. Losses at the gene ends were 4 bases for V and 5 bases for J; bases not matched to a gene: 7. Germline-derived CDR1 and CDR2 are LNHNV and YYDKDF (reference sequence). The CDR3 has 14 amino acids. The CDR3 bases that were read are TGTGCCACCAGCACTACAGGGGCCAGAACTGAA. It yields the protein CATSTTGARTE. The full CDR3 is CATSTTGARTEAFF.

This clone is labeled medium-sized based on frequency. With the read ending 3 residues before the CDR3 end, the germline J gene is used to fill in that end. This chain links TRBV7-9 with TRBJ1-1, with 7 bases aligning to TRBD1. Germline assignment: CDR1 SEHNR and CDR2 FQNEAQ (reference sequence). V lost 5 bases and J lost 1; bases outside the gene matches: 7. This CDR3 region has 15 residues. The DNA read from the CDR3 is TGTGCCAGCAGCCAAACGACAGGGACGAACACTGAA. Translated: CASSQTTGTNTE. The full-length CDR3 reads as CASSQTTGTNTEAFF. The full variable domain, completed using reference TRBV7-9 and TRBJ1-1, is DTGVSQNPRHKITKRGQNVTFRCDPISEHNRLYWYRQTLGQGPEFLTYFQNEAQLEKSRLLSDRFSAERPKGSFSTLEIQRTEQGDSAMYLCASSQTTGTNTEAFFGQGTRLTVV.

Judged by frequency, this clone is medium-sized. The DNA ends 3 residues before the CDR3 does, and the rest of the CDR3 is filled in from the germline J gene. The chain couples TRBV20-1 to TRBJ1-6; possible D gene TRBD1, 5 bases. Germline assignment: CDR1 DFQATT and CDR2 SNEGSKA (reference sequence). CDR3 length equals 16 residues. The V gene lost 7 bases and the J gene lost 8 bases, with 24 bases spanning the gap. CDR3 region: CSGTLRGGSIYSPLHF. Incomplete CDR3 DNA: TGCAGTGGGACGCTTCGTGGGGGGTCCATTTATTCACCC.

Considering frequency, this clone is medium-sized. One end of the junction fails to match germline, which may point to a read error. The read comes to an end 3 residues before the CDR3 does, leaving the germline J gene to fill in the end. The V gene is TRBV4-2, the J gene TRBJ1-3; D is possibly TRBD1 (6 bases). CDR1 LGHNA and CDR2 YNFKEQ come from the germline V gene. The CDR3 totals 17 residues. Incomplete CDR3 DNA: TGCGCCAGCAGCCAAGTTGGGACATTGAGCTCTGGAAACACC. Its translation is CASSQVGTLSSGNT. The complete CDR3 protein is CASSQVGTLSSGNTIYF.